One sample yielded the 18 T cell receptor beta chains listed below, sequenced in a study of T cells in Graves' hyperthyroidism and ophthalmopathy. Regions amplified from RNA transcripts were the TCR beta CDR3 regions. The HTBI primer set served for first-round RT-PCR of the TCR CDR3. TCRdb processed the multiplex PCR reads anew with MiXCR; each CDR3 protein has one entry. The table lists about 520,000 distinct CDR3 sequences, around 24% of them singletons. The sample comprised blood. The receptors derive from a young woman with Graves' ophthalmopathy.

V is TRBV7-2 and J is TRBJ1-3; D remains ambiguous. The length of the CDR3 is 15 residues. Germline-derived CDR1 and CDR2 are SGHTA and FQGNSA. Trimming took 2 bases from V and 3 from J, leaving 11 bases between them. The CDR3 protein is CASSLSPAGGNTIYF. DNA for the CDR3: TGTGCCAGCAGCTTAAGTCCGGCAGGTGGAAACACCATATATTTT.

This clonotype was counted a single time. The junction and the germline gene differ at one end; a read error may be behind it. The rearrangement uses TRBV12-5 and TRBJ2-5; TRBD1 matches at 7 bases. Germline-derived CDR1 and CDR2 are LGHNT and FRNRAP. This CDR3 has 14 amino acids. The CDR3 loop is CASARGLREDTQYF. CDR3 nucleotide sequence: TGTGCTAGTGCAAGGGGGCTGAGGGAAGATACCCAGTACTTC.

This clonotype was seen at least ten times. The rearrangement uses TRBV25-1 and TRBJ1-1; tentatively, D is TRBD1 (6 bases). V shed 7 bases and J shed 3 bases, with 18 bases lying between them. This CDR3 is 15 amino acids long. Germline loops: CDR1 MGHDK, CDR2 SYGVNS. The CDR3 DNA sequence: TGTGCCAGCACCTCCATGGGGGGCGGGGACACTGAAGCTTTCTTT. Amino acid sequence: CASTSMGGGDTEAFF.

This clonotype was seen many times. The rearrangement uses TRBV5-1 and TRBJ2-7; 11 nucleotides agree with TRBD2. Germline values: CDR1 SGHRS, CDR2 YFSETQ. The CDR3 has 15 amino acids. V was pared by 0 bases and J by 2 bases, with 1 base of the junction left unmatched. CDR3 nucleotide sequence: TGCGCCAGCAGCTTGGCGACTAGCGGGGCCTACGAGCAGTACTTC. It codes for CASSLATSGAYEQYF. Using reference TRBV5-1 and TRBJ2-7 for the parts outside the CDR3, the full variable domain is KAGVTQTPRYLIKTRGQQVTLSCSPISGHRSVSWYQQTPGQGLQFLFEYFSETQRNKGNFPGRFSGRQFSNSRSEMNVSTLELGDSALYLCASSLATSGAYEQYFGPGTRLTVT.

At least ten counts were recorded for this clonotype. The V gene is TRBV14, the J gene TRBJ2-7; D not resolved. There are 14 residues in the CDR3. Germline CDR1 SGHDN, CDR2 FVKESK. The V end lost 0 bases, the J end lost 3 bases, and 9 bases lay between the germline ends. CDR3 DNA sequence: TGTGCCAGCAGCCAAGATCTGCTAGTCTACGAGCAGTACTTC. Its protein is CASSQDLLVYEQYF.

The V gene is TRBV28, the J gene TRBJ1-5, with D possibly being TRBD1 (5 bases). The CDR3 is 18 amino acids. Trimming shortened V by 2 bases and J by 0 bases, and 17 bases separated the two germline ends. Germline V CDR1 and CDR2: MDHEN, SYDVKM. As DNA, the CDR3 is TGTGCCAGCAGTTTACCGGGGACCCCTTTTTATAGCAATCAGCCCCAGCATTTT. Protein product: CASSLPGTPFYSNQPQHF.

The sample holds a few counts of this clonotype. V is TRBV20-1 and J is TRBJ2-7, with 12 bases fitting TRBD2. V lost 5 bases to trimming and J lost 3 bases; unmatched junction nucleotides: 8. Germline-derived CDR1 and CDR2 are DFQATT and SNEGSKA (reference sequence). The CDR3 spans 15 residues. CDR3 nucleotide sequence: TGCAGTGCTCCCCGGACTAGCGGGACCAACTACGAGCAGTACTTC. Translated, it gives CSAPRTSGTNYEQYF.

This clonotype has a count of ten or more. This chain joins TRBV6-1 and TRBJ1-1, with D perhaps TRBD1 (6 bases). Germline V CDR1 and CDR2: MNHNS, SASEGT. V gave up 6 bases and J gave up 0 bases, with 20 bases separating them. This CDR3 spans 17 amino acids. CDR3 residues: CASRISRDTHMNTEAFF. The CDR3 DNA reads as TGTGCCAGCAGAATCTCCCGGGACACACACATGAACACTGAAGCTTTCTTT.

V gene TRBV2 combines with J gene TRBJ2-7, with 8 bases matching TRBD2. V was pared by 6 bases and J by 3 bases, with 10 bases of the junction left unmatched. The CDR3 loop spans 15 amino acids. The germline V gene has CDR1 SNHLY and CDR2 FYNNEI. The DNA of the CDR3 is TGTGCCAGCAGATGGGGGCAGAGCGGGAGCTACGAGCAGTACTTC. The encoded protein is CASRWGQSGSYEQYF.

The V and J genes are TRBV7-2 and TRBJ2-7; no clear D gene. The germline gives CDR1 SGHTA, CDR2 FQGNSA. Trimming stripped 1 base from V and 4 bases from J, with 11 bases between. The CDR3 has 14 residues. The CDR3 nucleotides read TGTGCCAGCAGCTTAGATTCATTAAATTACGAGCAGTACTTC. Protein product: CASSLDSLNYEQYF.

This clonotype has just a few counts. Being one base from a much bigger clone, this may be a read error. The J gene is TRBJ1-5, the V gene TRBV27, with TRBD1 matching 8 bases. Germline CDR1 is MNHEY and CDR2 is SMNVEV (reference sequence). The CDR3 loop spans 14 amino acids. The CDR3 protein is CAISWTGSNQPQHF. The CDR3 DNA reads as TGTGCCATCAGTTGGACAGGGTCCAATCAGCCCCAGCATTTT.

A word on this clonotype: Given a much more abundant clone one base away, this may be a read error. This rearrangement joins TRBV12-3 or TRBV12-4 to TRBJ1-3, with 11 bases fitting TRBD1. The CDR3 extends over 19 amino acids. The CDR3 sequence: CASSSITPDRGHFGNTICF. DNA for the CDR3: TGTGCCAGCAGTTCAATAACCCCGGACAGGGGGCACTTCGGAAACACCATATGTTTT.

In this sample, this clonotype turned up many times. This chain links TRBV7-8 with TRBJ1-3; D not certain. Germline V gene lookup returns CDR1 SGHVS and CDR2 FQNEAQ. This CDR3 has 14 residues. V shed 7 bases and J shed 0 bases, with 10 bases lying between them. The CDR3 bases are TGTGCCAGCAAACAATCATCCTCTGGAAACACCATATATTTT. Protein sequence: CASKQSSSGNTIYF.

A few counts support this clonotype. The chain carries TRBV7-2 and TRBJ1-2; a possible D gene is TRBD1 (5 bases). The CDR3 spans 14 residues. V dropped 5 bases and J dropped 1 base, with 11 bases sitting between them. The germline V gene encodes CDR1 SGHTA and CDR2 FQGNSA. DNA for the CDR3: TGTGCCAGCAGCATCAGGGTTCTTAACTATGGCTACACCTTC. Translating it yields CASSIRVLNYGYTF.

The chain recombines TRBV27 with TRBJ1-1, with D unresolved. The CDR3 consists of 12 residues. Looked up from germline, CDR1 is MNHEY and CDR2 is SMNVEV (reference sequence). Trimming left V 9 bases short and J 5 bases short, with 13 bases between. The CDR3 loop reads CASRKFGTEAFF. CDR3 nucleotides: TGTGCCAGTAGGAAATTCGGGACTGAAGCTTTCTTT.

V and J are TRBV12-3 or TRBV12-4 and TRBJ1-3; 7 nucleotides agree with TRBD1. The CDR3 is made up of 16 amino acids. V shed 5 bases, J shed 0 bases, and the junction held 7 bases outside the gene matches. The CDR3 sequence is CASSPLDRFSGNTIYF. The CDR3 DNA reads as TGTGCCAGCAGTCCGTTGGACAGGTTCTCTGGAAACACCATATATTTT.

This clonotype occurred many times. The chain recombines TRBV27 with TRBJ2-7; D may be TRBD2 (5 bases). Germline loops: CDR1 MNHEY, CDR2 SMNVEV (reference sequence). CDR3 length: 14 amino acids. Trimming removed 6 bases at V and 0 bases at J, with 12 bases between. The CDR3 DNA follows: TGTGCCAGCAGAGAACTAGGTAGCTCCTACGAGCAGTACTTC. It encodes CASRELGSSYEQYF.

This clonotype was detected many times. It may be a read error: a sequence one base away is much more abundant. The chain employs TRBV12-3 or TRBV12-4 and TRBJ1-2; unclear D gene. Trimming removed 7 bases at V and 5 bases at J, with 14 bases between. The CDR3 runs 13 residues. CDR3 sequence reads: CASTGRLGYGYTF. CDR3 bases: TGTGCCAGCACAGGACGACTCGGTTATGGCTACACCTTC.